This T cell receptor beta chain was sequenced in a study of T cells in Graves' hyperthyroidism and ophthalmopathy. There were TCR beta CDR3 regions amplified from RNA transcripts. In the first-round RT-PCR of the TCR CDR3, the HTBI primer set was used. TCRdb ran MiXCR on the multiplex PCR reads and lists one entry per CDR3 protein. This sample carries approximately 380,000 distinct CDR3 sequences, over 15% of them seen once, and the ten largest clones take about 3.7%. CDR3 length equals 15 residues. CDR1 SGHTS and CDR2 YDEGEE come from the germline V gene. Unmatched junction bases numbered 12, after V lost 4 bases and J lost 6 bases.

The clonotype was recovered from a woman younger than 35 with Graves' hyperthyroidism. The chain is built from TRBV5-8 and TRBJ1-2; 7 nucleotides align to TRBD1. Sequenced sample: blood. The DNA for the CDR3 is TGTGCCAGCAGCCTAGACAGGGAAAGACGGAATGGCTACACCTTC. This encodes CASSLDRERRNGYTF.